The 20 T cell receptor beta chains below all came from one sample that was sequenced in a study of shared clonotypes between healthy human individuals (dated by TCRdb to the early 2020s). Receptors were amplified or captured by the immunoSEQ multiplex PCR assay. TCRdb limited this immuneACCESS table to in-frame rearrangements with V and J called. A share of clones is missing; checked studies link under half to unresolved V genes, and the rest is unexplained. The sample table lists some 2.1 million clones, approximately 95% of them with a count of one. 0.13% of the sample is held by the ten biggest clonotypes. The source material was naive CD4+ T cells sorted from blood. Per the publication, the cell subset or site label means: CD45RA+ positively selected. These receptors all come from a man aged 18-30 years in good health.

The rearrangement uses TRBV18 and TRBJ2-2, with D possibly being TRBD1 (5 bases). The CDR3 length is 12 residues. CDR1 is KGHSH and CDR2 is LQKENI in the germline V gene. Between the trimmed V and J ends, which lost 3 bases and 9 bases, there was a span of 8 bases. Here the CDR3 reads CASSPDSRELFF. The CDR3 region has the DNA TGTGCCAGCTCACCCGACAGCAGGGAGCTGTTTTTT.

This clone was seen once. The CDR3 here is CAIGRSAQETQYF. CDR3 bases: TGTGCCATCGGGCGGAGCGCGCAAGAGACCCAGTACTTC. V and J are TRBV10-3 and TRBJ2-5; D remains unclear. V lost 8 bases and J lost 2, with 12 bases in between. CDR3 length: 13 amino acids. Germline CDR1 and CDR2: ENHRY and SYGVKD.

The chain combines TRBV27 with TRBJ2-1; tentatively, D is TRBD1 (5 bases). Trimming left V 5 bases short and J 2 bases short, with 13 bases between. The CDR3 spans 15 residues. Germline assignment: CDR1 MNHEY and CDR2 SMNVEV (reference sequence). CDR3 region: CASSPQVSPYNEQFF. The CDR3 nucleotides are TGTGCCAGCAGTCCACAGGTATCACCCTACAATGAGCAGTTCTTC.

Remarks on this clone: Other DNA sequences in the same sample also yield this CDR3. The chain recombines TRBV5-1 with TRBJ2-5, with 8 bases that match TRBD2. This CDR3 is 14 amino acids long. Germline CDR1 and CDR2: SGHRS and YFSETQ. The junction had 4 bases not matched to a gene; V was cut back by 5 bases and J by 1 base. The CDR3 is CASSHTSGQETQYF. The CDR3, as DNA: TGCGCCAGCAGTCATACTAGCGGCCAAGAGACCCAGTACTTC.

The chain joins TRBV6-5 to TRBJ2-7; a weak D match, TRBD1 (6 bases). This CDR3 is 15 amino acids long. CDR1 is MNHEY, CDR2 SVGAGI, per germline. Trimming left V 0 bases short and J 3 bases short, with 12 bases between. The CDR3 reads CASSYSAAGVYEQYF. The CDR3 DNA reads TGTGCCAGCAGTTACTCTGCGGCAGGGGTCTACGAGCAGTACTTC.

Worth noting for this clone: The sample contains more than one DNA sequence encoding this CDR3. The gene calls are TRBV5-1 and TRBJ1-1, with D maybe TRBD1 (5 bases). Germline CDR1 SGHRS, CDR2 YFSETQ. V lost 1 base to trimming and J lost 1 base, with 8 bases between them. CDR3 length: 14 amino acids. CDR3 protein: CASSLQGSNTEAFF. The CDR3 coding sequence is TGCGCCAGCAGCTTGCAGGGATCGAACACTGAAGCTTTCTTT.

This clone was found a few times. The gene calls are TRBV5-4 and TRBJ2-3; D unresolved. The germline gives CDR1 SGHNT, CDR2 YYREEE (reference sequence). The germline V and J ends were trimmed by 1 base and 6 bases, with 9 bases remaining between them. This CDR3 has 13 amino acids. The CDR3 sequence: CASSLYGPDTQYF. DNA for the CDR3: TGTGCCAGCAGCTTGTACGGACCCGATACGCAGTATTTT. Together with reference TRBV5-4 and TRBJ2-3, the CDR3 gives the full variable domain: ETGVTQSPTHLIKTRGQQVTLRCSSQSGHNTVSWYQQALGQGPQFIFQYYREEENGRGNFPPRFSGLQFPNYSSELNVNALELDDSALYLCASSLYGPDTQYFGPGTRLTVL.

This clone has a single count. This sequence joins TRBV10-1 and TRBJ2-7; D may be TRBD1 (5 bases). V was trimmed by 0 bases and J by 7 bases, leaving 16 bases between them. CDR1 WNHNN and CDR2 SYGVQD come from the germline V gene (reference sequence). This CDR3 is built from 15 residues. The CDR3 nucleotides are TGCGCCAGCAGTGAGTCAGGGGTAGCCCTACGAGAGCAGTACTTC. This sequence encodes CASSESGVALREQYF.

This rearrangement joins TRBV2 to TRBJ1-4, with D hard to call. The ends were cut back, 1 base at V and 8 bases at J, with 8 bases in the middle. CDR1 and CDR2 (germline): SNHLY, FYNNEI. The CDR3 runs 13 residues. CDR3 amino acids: CASSEEFREKLFF. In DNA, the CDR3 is TGTGCCAGCAGTGAAGAGTTTAGGGAAAAACTGTTTTTT.

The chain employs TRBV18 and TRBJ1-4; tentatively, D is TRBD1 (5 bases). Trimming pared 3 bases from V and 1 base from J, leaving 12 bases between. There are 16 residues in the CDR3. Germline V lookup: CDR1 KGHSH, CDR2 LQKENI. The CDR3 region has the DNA TGTGCCAGCTCACCGGGCCTCGGGGGAACTAATGAAAAACTGTTTTTT. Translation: CASSPGLGGTNEKLFF. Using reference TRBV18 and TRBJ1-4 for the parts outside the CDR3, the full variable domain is NAGVMQNPRHLVRRRGQEARLRCSPMKGHSHVYWYRQLPEEGLKFMVYLQKENIIDESGMPKERFSAEFPKEGPSILRIQQVVRGDSAAYFCASSPGLGGTNEKLFFGSGTQLSVL.

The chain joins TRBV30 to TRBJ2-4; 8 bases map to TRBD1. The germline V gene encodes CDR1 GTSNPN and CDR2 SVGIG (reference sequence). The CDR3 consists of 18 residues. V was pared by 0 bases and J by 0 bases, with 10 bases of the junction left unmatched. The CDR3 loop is CAWSVLRGTGVAKNIQYF. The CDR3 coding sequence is TGTGCCTGGAGTGTTCTCCGCGGGACAGGAGTAGCCAAAAACATTCAGTACTTC.

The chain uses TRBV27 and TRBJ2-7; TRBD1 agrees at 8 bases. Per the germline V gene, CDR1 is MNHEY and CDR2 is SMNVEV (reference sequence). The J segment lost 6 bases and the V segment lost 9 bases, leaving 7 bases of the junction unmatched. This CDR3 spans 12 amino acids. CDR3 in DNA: TGTGCCAGGGATACAGGGGGAAGCGAGCAGTACTTC. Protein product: CARDTGGSEQYF.

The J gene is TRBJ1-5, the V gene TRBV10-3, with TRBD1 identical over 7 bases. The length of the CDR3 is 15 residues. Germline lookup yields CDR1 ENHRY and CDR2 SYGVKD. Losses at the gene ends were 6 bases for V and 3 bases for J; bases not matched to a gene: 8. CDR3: CAISPGTAPNQPQHF. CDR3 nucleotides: TGTGCCATCAGCCCTGGGACAGCCCCCAATCAGCCCCAGCATTTT.

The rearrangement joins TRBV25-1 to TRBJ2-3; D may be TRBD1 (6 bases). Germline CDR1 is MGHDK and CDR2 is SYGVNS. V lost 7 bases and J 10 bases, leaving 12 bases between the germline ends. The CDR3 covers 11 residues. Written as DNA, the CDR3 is TGTGCCAGCACTCAGACAGGTTCGCAGTATTTT. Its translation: CASTQTGSQYF.

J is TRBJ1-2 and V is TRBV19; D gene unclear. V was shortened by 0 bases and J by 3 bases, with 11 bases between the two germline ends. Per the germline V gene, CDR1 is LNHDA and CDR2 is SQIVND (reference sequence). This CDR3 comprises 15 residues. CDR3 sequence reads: CASSIDRYSYYGYTF. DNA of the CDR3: TGTGCCAGTAGTATAGATCGATACAGCTACTATGGCTACACCTTC. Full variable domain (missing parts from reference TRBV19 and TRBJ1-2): DGGITQSPKYLFRKEGQNVTLSCEQNLNHDAMYWYRQDPGQGLRLIYYSQIVNDFQKGDIAEGYSVSREKKESFPLTVTSAQKNPTAFYLCASSIDRYSYYGYTFGSGTRLTVV.

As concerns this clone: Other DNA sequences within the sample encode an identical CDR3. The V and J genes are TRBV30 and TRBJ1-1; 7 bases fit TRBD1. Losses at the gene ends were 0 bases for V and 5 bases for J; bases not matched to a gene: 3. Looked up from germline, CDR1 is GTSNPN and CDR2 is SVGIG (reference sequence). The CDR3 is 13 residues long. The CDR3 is CAWSVQGMTEAFF. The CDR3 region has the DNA TGTGCCTGGAGTGTACAGGGGATGACTGAAGCTTTCTTT. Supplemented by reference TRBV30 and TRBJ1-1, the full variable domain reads SQTIHQWPATLVQPVGSPLSLECTVEGTSNPNLYWYRQAAGRGLQLLFYSVGIGQISSEVPQNLSASRPQDRQFILSSKKLLLSDSGFYLCAWSVQGMTEAFFGQGTRLTVV.

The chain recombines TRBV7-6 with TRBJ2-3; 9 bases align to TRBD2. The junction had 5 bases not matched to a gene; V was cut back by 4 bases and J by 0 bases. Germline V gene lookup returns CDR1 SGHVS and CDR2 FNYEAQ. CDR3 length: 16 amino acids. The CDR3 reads CASSSLAGSSTDTQYF. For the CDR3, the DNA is TGTGCCAGCAGCTCTCTAGCGGGGTCTAGCACAGATACGCAGTATTTT.

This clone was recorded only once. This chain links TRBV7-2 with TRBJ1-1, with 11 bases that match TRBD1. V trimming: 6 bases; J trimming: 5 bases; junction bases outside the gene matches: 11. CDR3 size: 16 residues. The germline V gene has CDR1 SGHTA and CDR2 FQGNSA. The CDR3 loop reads CASRRRPGQGDTEAFF. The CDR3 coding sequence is TGTGCCAGCAGACGGCGTCCGGGACAGGGGGATACTGAAGCTTTCTTT.

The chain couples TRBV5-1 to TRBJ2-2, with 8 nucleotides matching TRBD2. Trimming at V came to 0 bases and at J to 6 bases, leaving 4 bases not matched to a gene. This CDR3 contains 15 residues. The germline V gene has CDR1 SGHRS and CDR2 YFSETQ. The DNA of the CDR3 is TGCGCCAGCAGCTTGGAGGGTAGCGGGGCCGGGGAGCTGTTTTTT. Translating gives CASSLEGSGAGELFF.

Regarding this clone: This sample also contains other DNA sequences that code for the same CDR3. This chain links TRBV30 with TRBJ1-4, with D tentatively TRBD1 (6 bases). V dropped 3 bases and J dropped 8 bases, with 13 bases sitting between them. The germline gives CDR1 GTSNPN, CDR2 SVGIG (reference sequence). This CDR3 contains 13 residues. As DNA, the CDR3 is TGTGCCTGGAGCGGGGGCCCCGGGGAAAAACTGTTTTTT. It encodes CAWSGGPGEKLFF.